This TCR beta chain was documented in a study of cytomegalovirus exposure and HLA in healthy donors. This clone was seen a handful of times. Its antigen is not known. Study-level results: Cytomegalovirus-associated TCR beta chains were listed, numbering 164. Productive rates of about 87% or about 30% were seen for most TCR beta V segments in an earlier analysis. A missense variant in DCLRE1C was later tied to TCR beta V- and J-gene trimming. A later analysis reported that several of the most significant clusters appeared to be linked to common viral pathogens, among them Epstein-Barr virus.

With 60 Vbeta and 13 Jbeta primers, the PCR was carried out. Generated by immunoSEQ multiplex PCR, the TCRdb table keeps only in-frame clones and is missing some. The data hold tens of thousands of clones, with under 80% observed a single time. Material for sequencing was PBMCs. The clonotype originates from a man between 60 and 75 years old in good health and CMV-seropositive.

CDR3 bases: TGTGCCAGCAGGAGCGGCAGGCATTACGAGCAGTACTTC. Residues: CASRSGRHYEQYF. The chain combines TRBV6-5 with TRBJ2-7; TRBD2 is a possible D gene (5 bases). The germline V and J ends were trimmed by 6 bases and 4 bases, with 13 bases remaining between them. There are 13 residues in the CDR3. Germline CDR1 reads MNHEY; CDR2 reads SVGAGI.